The subject of this entry is one TCR beta chain. The CDR3 spans 16 residues. Per germline, CDR1 GTSNPN and CDR2 SVGIG (reference sequence). The germline V and J ends were trimmed by 1 base and 2 bases, with 15 bases remaining between them. Authors' analysis steps: Amplification from reference gene primers served as the basis for estimated nucleated cell counts. Sequencing used immunoSEQ multiplex PCR; TCRdb keeps in-frame clones, though not all of them. V and J calls plus clone size are reproduced from that table; the DNA served to infer D and trimming. The table lists under 95,000 clones, roughly 85% of them singletons, with roughly 5% in the top ten. The record originates from a study of blood T cell repertoires in COVID-19. In the study overall: In each case, the material was cDNA or gDNA derived from T cells, B-cell-depleted T cells, or PBMCs.

The chain recombines TRBV30 with TRBJ2-1, with a possible D match to TRBD1 (6 bases). This TCR was sampled from a man aged 55 to 70 with acute or convalescent COVID-19. The material sequenced was peripheral blood. CDR3 bases: TGTGCCTGGAGTGAGGATGGCAGGGGAGCCTACAATGAGCAGTTCTTC. Amino acid sequence: CAWSEDGRGAYNEQFF.